The entry below describes one T cell receptor beta chain. Its antigen remains unidentified. The sample originates from a study of T cells in localized non-small cell lung cancer. Study results and caveats: It was uninvolved adjacent lung that showed the highest T cell clonality, exceeding tumor. Sequencing was restricted to one tumor region; therefore, heterogeneity remains possible. Overall survival was longer when the density of T cells in the blood was higher.

This table comes from immunoSEQ multiplex PCR, and its TCRdb copy is limited to in-frame clones, with some not included. The sample records some 78,000 clones, almost 85% being singletons. This receptor was obtained from a man between 40 and 70 years old with stage I lung adenocarcinoma. The sample consisted of peripheral blood, taken before any cancer treatment.

In DNA form, the CDR3 reads TGTGCCAGCAGACGTGGACAGGGCGGTAATGAAAAACTGTTTTTT. It specifies CASRRGQGGNEKLFF. The genes are TRBV28 and TRBJ1-4; TRBD1 matches 8 bases. Germline loops: CDR1 MDHEN, CDR2 SYDVKM. J was trimmed by 4 bases and V by 6 bases; bases with no gene match: 7. This CDR3 spans 15 amino acids.